Below, 30 T cell receptor beta chains from the same sample are listed, as sequenced in a study of blood T cell repertoires in COVID-19. Libraries were prepared by immunoSEQ multiplex PCR; TCRdb keeps only in-frame clonotypes and omits some of them. The sample lists some 70,000 clones; approximately 90% were seen once. Sequences were obtained from peripheral blood. These receptors originate from a man aged 55 to 70 with acute or convalescent COVID-19.

This chain connects TRBV30 to TRBJ1-2, with D unclear. CDR3 size: 13 residues. Germline CDR1 is GTSNPN and CDR2 is SVGIG (reference sequence). Trimming removed 2 bases at V and 5 bases at J, with 12 bases between. The CDR3 DNA sequence: TGTGCCTGGAGTCCGATGGGAGCGTATGGCTACACCTTC. Protein: CAWSPMGAYGYTF.

A single count supports this clone. The genes are TRBV3-1 (or the pseudogene TRBV3-2) and TRBJ2-1, with 7 bases aligning to TRBD2. Trimming at V came to 4 bases and at J to 6 bases, leaving 12 bases not matched to a gene. The germline gives CDR1 LGHDT, CDR2 YNNKEL (reference sequence). The length of the CDR3 is 16 residues. The CDR3 is CASSLKAGFSLNEQFF. The CDR3 region has the DNA TGTGCCAGCAGCCTCAAAGCGGGGTTTTCGCTCAATGAGCAGTTCTTC.

V gene TRBV19 combines with J gene TRBJ2-7; 10 bases fit TRBD1. The J segment lost 1 base and the V segment lost 0 bases, leaving 12 bases of the junction unmatched. The CDR3 has 19 residues. Germline values: CDR1 LNHDA, CDR2 SQIVND (reference sequence). CDR3 residues: CASSIEVPGQGTASYEQYF. CDR3 sequence (DNA): TGTGCCAGTAGTATAGAGGTCCCGGGACAGGGGACGGCTTCCTACGAGCAGTACTTC.

This rearrangement joins TRBV30 to TRBJ1-5; D is unresolved. The CDR3 extends over 13 amino acids. Germline V gene lookup returns CDR1 GTSNPN and CDR2 SVGIG (reference sequence). V shed 2 bases and J shed 5 bases, with 10 bases lying between them. CDR3 region: CAWSQANYQPQHF. CDR3 DNA: TGTGCCTGGAGTCAAGCAAATTATCAGCCCCAGCATTTT.

The V gene is TRBV19, the J gene TRBJ2-3, with 12 bases lining up with TRBD2. The CDR3 is 15 residues long. The J segment lost 3 bases and the V segment lost 4 bases, leaving 2 bases of the junction unmatched. Germline loops: CDR1 LNHDA, CDR2 SQIVND (reference sequence). The CDR3 reads CASSRLAGVTDTQYF. The CDR3 DNA sequence: TGTGCCAGTAGTAGACTAGCGGGAGTAACAGATACGCAGTATTTT.

The chain is built from TRBV19 and TRBJ2-7; 10 bases align to TRBD1. V lost 5 bases, J lost 3 bases, and 4 bases stayed unmatched. Germline assignment: CDR1 LNHDA and CDR2 SQIVND (reference sequence). The CDR3 runs to 14 residues. CDR3 loop: CASSHRDRGYEQYF. The CDR3, as DNA: TGTGCCAGTAGTCATCGGGACAGGGGCTACGAGCAGTACTTC.

The V and J genes are TRBV18 and TRBJ2-1; the D is unclear. CDR1 and CDR2 (germline): KGHSH, LQKENI. This CDR3 has 14 amino acids. The V and J ends lost 2 bases and 4 bases respectively, with 9 bases between them. CDR3 bases: TGTGCCAGCTCACCAGACACAGCTTACAATGAGCAGTTCTTC. Amino acid sequence: CASSPDTAYNEQFF.

This chain links TRBV6-1 with TRBJ1-5; possible D gene TRBD1, 5 bases. Germline loops: CDR1 MNHNS, CDR2 SASEGT. The length of the CDR3 is 15 residues. V shed 1 base and J shed 7 bases, with 14 bases lying between them. The CDR3 DNA reads TGTGCCAGCAGTGAAGTATCGGGGGGAGGGCAGCCCCAGCATTTT. It is translated as CASSEVSGGGQPQHF.

The chain is built from TRBV5-1 and TRBJ2-3; a possible D gene is TRBD2 (6 bases). The germline CDR1 and CDR2 sequences are SGHRS and YFSETQ. Trimming cost V 4 bases and J 8 bases, with 20 bases left between them. CDR3 length: 15 residues. CDR3 DNA sequence: TGCGCCAGCAGCCCCCCCGGGACTCACCTGGCTACGCAGTATTTT. Protein: CASSPPGTHLATQYF.

The chain joins TRBV3-1 (or the pseudogene TRBV3-2) to TRBJ2-7, with TRBD2 identical over 8 bases. This CDR3 region has 14 residues. V gave up 4 bases and J gave up 5 bases; unmatched junction bases: 7. The germline gives CDR1 LGHDT, CDR2 YNNKEL (reference sequence). The CDR3, as DNA: TGTGCCAGCAGCCTTAGCGGGATCCAACACGAGCAGTACTTC. Translated, it gives CASSLSGIQHEQYF.

The CDR3, as DNA: TGCAGCTCCCTCGGGGGGGCCCTGAACACTGAAGCTTTCTTT. This codes for CSSLGGALNTEAFF. V is TRBV29-1 and J is TRBJ1-1, with D possibly TRBD1 on 6 matching bases. Trimming removed 8 bases from V and 0 bases from J, with 16 bases in between. There are 14 residues in the CDR3. The germline CDR1 and CDR2 sequences are SQVTM and ANQGSEA.

The chain recombines TRBV7-6 with TRBJ1-5; possible D gene TRBD1, 5 bases. V dropped 2 bases and J dropped 4 bases, with 12 bases sitting between them. The CDR3 loop spans 15 amino acids. The V gene's germline CDR1 is SGHVS and CDR2 FNYEAQ. CDR3 bases: TGTGCCAGCAGCTTATCGGAGGGGCCAAATCAGCCCCAGCATTTT. Translated: CASSLSEGPNQPQHF. The variable domain in full, with the rest retrieved from reference TRBV7-6 and TRBJ1-5, is GAGVSQSPRYKVTKRGQDVALRCDPISGHVSLYWYRQALGQGPEFLTYFNYEAQQDKSGLPNDRFSAERPEGSISTLTIQRTEQRDSAMYRCASSLSEGPNQPQHFGDGTRLSIL.

The V call is TRBV5-1, the J call TRBJ2-5, with 9 bases that match TRBD1. The ends lost 4 bases at V and 4 bases at J; junction bases unmatched: 11. The germline V gene has CDR1 SGHRS and CDR2 YFSETQ. The CDR3 extends over 16 amino acids. CDR3 amino acids: CASSADYRGQSETQYF. CDR3 DNA sequence: TGCGCCAGCAGCGCGGATTACAGGGGGCAATCAGAGACCCAGTACTTC.

The chain is built from TRBV5-1 and TRBJ2-7, with D tentatively TRBD1 (5 bases). V was trimmed by 4 bases and J by 2 bases, leaving 16 bases between them. Germline V gives CDR1 SGHRS, CDR2 YFSETQ. The CDR3 totals 15 residues. The CDR3 coding sequence is TGCGCCAGCAGCCAAGGGGCGGTAAGGACCTACGAGCAGTACTTC. Protein sequence: CASSQGAVRTYEQYF.

This chain uses TRBV5-6 with TRBJ2-7, with 7 bases matching TRBD2. The V and J ends lost 5 bases and 0 bases, in that order; junction bases with no gene match: 8. This CDR3 has 15 amino acids. Germline CDR1 is SGHDT and CDR2 is YYEEEE. The CDR3 bases are TGTGCCAGCAGGCGTCGCGGGAGAGGCTCCTACGAGCAGTACTTC. As protein: CASRRRGRGSYEQYF.

This clone was recorded once. V is TRBV4-1 and J is TRBJ2-5; 14 bases fit TRBD2. This CDR3 region has 16 residues. Trimming cost V 0 bases and J 4 bases; bases outside gene matches: 1. Germline V lookup: CDR1 MGHRA, CDR2 YSYEKL. The CDR3 loop reads CASSQETSGGAETQYF. CDR3 bases: TGCGCCAGCAGCCAAGAGACTAGCGGGGGGGCAGAGACCCAGTACTTC.

V is TRBV5-1 and J is TRBJ2-7, with 10 positions matching TRBD1. The J segment lost 4 bases and the V segment lost 3 bases, leaving 4 bases of the junction unmatched. The CDR3 contains 14 residues. Germline loops: CDR1 SGHRS, CDR2 YFSETQ. The CDR3 here is CASSYRQGAYEQYF. CDR3 coding DNA: TGCGCCAGCAGCTACCGACAGGGGGCTTACGAGCAGTACTTC.

This clone was seen just once. In nucleotides, the CDR3 is TGTGCCACCAGCCCGAGTGGGGGGAATCTTATTGGCTACACCTTC. Its protein product is CATSPSGGNLIGYTF. The chain recombines TRBV15 with TRBJ1-2, with D tentatively TRBD1 (5 bases). Germline loops: CDR1 LNHNV, CDR2 YYDKDF (reference sequence). Trimming left V 5 bases short and J 7 bases short, with 20 bases between. This CDR3 contains 15 residues.

The rearrangement joins TRBV5-1 to TRBJ2-2; 9 bases match TRBD2. The CDR3 runs 16 residues. V lost 3 bases to trimming and J lost 2 bases; unmatched junction nucleotides: 5. CDR1 is SGHRS and CDR2 is YFSETQ in the germline V gene. The CDR3 loop is CASSSPSGVNTGELFF. DNA of the CDR3: TGCGCCAGCAGCTCTCCTAGCGGGGTAAACACCGGGGAGCTGTTTTTT.

CDR3 DNA sequence: TGTGCCGGTCGGGGATCAACTAATGAAAAACTGTTTTTT. Protein product: CAGRGSTNEKLFF. The chain couples TRBV6-5 to TRBJ1-4; no reliable D call. The CDR3 totals 13 residues. Germline V gene lookup returns CDR1 MNHEY and CDR2 SVGAGI. V was cut by 11 bases and J by 0 bases, with 10 bases left in between.

The rearrangement uses TRBV5-1 and TRBJ2-6; 9 positions agree with TRBD1. CDR1 SGHRS and CDR2 YFSETQ come from the germline V gene. The CDR3 sequence is 16 residues long. Trimming cost V 7 bases and J 0 bases; bases outside gene matches: 5. The CDR3 nucleotides read TGCGCCAGCCGGACAGGGGACACCTCTGGGGCCAACGTCCTGACTTTC. It yields the protein CASRTGDTSGANVLTF.

The count of this clone is one. This chain connects TRBV11-2 to TRBJ2-7, with D perhaps TRBD1 (5 bases). Deletions cut 5 bases from V and 0 bases from J, with 17 bases between. CDR1 is SGHAT, CDR2 FQNNGV, per germline. The CDR3 consists of 16 residues. This CDR3 is CASSPLGGHSSYEQYF. The DNA of the CDR3 is TGTGCCAGCAGCCCTCTGGGTGGACACAGCTCCTACGAGCAGTACTTC.

The rearrangement links TRBV3-1 (or the pseudogene TRBV3-2) to TRBJ2-6, with 13 bases that match TRBD2. Germline CDR1 is LGHDT and CDR2 is YNNKEL (reference sequence). The CDR3 totals 17 residues. V lost 4 bases, J lost 2 bases, and 2 bases stayed unmatched. The CDR3 reads CASSPTSGGAGANVLTF. DNA for the CDR3: TGTGCCAGCAGCCCAACTAGCGGGGGGGCTGGGGCCAACGTCCTGACTTTC.

The chain combines TRBV24-1 with TRBJ2-7, with TRBD2 matching 7 bases. The germline CDR1 and CDR2 sequences are KGHDR and SFDVKD. This CDR3 comprises 16 residues. V shed 4 bases, J shed 5 bases, and the junction held 13 bases outside the gene matches. In nucleotides, the CDR3 is TGTGCCACCAGTGACGCCGGGACTAAGAGGCCTAACGAGCAGTACTTC. Translating gives CATSDAGTKRPNEQYF.

The J gene is TRBJ1-1, the V gene TRBV10-2; possible D gene TRBD1, 6 bases. Germline values: CDR1 WSHSY, CDR2 SAAADI. Trimming shortened V by 6 bases and J by 7 bases, and 12 bases separated the two germline ends. The CDR3 totals 12 residues. The CDR3 nucleotides read TGCGCCAGCAGCCAGTGGACAGTTGAAGCTTTCTTT. As protein: CASSQWTVEAFF.

The chain is built from TRBV5-1 and TRBJ2-1; tentatively, D is TRBD1 (7 bases). The germline V gene has CDR1 SGHRS and CDR2 YFSETQ. The CDR3 contains 16 residues. Trimming took 4 bases from V and 4 from J, leaving 18 bases between them. The CDR3 coding sequence is TGCGCCAGCAGCACCCGAGGGGGCGGGACTTACAATGAGCAGTTCTTC. This gives the protein CASSTRGGGTYNEQFF.

The chain combines TRBV14 with TRBJ2-5; possibly TRBD1 for D (5 bases). Trimming removed 3 bases at V and 2 bases at J, with 25 bases between. CDR1 and CDR2 from the germline V gene are SGHDN and FVKESK. The CDR3 has 19 amino acids. CDR3 residues: CASSQSTLWTPLLQETQYF. CDR3 coding DNA: TGTGCCAGCAGCCAGAGTACGTTATGGACACCCCTTTTACAAGAGACCCAGTACTTC.

The rearrangement uses TRBV11-2 and TRBJ2-7, with TRBD2 matching over 13 bases. From germline, CDR1 is SGHAT and CDR2 FQNNGV. The CDR3 runs to 16 residues. Germline trimming cut 4 bases from V and 2 bases from J; bases unmatched to any gene: 5. CDR3 sequence (DNA): TGTGCCAGCAGCTCGCTGACTAGCGGGAGGACCTACGAGCAGTACTTC. This encodes CASSSLTSGRTYEQYF.

V is TRBV2 and J is TRBJ2-5; D perhaps matches TRBD2 (6 bases). CDR1 SNHLY and CDR2 FYNNEI come from the germline V gene. The V end lost 1 base, the J end lost 5 bases, and 11 bases lay between the germline ends. The CDR3 runs to 14 residues. CDR3 sequence (DNA): TGTGCCAGCAGTGAAGGGACTACACGGGAGACCCAGTACTTC. This sequence encodes CASSEGTTRETQYF.

The J gene is TRBJ2-7, the V gene TRBV18; D not resolved. Germline assignment: CDR1 KGHSH and CDR2 LQKENI. The V end lost 2 bases, the J end lost 3 bases, and 11 bases lay between the germline ends. The CDR3 consists of 14 residues. The CDR3 nucleotides read TGTGCCAGCTCACCAAAGTCGAGAAACTACGAGCAGTACTTC. Its translation is CASSPKSRNYEQYF.